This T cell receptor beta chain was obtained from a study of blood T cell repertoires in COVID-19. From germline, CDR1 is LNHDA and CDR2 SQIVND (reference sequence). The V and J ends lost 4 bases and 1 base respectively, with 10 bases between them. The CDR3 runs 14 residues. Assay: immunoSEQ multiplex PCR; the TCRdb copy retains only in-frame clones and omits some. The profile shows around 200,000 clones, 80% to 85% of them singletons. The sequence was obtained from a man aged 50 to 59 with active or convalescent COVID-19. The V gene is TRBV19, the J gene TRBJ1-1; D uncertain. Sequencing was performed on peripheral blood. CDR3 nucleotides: TGTGCCAGTAGTAGGGTCCCGGGGAACACTGAAGCTTTCTTT. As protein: CASSRVPGNTEAFF. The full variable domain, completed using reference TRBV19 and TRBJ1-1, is DGGITQSPKYLFRKEGQNVTLSCEQNLNHDAMYWYRQDPGQGLRLIYYSQIVNDFQKGDIAEGYSVSREKKESFPLTVTSAQKNPTAFYLCASSRVPGNTEAFFGQGTRLTVV.